This T cell receptor beta chain was sequenced in a study of T-cell reconstitution after alpha-beta-depleted transplantation in children. Unique molecular identifiers were built into the TCRbeta library. TCRdb re-analysed the PCR reads in MiXCR, keeping a single row per CDR3 protein. The sample gives fewer than 750,000 distinct CDR3 sequences, 25% to 30% of which show up once; approximately 33% is in the top ten. The CDR3 contains 17 residues. Trimming cost V 8 bases and J 4 bases; bases outside gene matches: 9. Germline-derived CDR1 and CDR2 are SGHVS and FQNEAQ. The genes are TRBV7-8 and TRBJ2-1, with TRBD2 identical over 15 bases. This clonotype was obtained from a boy under three years old with Wiskott-Aldrich syndrome, due to receive a stem cell transplant. The material sequenced was PBMCs, taken before TCRalphabeta/CD19-depleted stem cell transplant. DNA for the CDR3: TGTGCCAGCCAGGGACTAGCGGGAGGTGTGCGGTACAATGAGCAGTTCTTC. Translating gives CASQGLAGGVRYNEQFF.